This TCR beta chain was profiled in a study of OX40 agonist ivuxolimab in advanced cancers. Study information: Patients were given ivuxolimab, an antibody that agonizes OX40 (CD134).

At baseline, cycle 4 day 1, and cycle 7 day 1, blood was sampled. In regard to this clone: At one of its ends the junction is not consistent with the germline gene, which may arise from a read error.

CDR3 length: 16 residues. Germline values: CDR1 SNHLY, CDR2 FYNNEI. Data came from immunoSEQ multiplex PCR; TCRdb stores just in-frame clones and leaves some out. The table records roughly 86,000 clones, around nine tenths of them present only once. The TCR originated in an adult with an advanced solid tumor such as melanoma, head and neck, liver or kidney cancer. V usage is TRBV2 and J usage is TRBJ2-3, with 7 nucleotides matching TRBD2. The source was CD4+ or CD8+ T cells sorted from blood, collected in a trial of the OX40 agonist ivuxolimab. The CDR3 region is CASREVGTKNGDTQYF. In DNA form, the CDR3 reads TGTGCCAGCAGAGAAGTTGGGACTAAAAATGGGGATACGCAGTATTTT.